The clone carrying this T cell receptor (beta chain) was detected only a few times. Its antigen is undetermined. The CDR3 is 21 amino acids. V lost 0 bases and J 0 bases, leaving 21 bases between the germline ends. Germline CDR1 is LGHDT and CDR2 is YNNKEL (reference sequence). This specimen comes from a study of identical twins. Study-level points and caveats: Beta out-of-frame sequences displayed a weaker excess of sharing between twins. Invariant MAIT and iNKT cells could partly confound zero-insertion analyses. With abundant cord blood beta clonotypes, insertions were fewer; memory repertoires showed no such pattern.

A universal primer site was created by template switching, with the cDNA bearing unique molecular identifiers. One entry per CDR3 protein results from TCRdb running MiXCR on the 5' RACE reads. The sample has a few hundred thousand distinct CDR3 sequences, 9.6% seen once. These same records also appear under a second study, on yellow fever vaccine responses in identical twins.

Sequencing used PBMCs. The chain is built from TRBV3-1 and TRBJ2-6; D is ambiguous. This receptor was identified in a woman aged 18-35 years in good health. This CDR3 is CASSQDIRSPFSPSGANVLTF. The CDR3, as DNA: TGTGCCAGCAGCCAAGATATAAGGAGCCCATTCTCCCCCTCTGGGGCCAACGTCCTGACTTTC.